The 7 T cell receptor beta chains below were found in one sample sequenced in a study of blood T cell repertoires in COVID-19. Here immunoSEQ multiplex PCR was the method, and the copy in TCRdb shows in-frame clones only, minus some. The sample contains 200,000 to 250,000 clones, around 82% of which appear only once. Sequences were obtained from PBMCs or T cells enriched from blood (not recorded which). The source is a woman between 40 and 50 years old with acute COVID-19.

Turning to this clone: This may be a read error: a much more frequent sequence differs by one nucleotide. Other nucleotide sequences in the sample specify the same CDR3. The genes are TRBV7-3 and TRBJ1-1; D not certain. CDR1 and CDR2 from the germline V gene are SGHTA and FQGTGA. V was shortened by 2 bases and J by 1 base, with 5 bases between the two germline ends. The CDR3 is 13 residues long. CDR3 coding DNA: TGTGCCAGCAGCTTAGGGCGGAACACTGAAGCTTTCTTT. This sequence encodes CASSLGRNTEAFF.

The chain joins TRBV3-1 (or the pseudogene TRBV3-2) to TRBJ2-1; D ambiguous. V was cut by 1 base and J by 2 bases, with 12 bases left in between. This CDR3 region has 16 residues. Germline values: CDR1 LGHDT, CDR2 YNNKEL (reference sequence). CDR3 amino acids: CASSQATTPTYNEQFF. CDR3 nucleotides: TGTGCCAGCAGCCAAGCAACTACCCCAACCTACAATGAGCAGTTCTTC.

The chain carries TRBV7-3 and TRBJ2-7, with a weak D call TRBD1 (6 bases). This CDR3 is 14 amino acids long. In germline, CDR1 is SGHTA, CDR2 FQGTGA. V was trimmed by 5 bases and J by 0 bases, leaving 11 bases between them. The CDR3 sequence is CASSPDRSSYEQYF. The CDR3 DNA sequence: TGTGCCAGCAGCCCCGACAGGAGCTCCTACGAGCAGTACTTC.

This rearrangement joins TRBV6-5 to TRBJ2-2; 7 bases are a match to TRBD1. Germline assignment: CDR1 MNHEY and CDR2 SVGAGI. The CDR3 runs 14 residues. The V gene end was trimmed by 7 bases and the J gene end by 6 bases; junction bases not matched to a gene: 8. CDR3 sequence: CASTRTGGAGELFF. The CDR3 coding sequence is TGTGCCAGCACCAGGACAGGAGGTGCCGGGGAGCTGTTTTTT.

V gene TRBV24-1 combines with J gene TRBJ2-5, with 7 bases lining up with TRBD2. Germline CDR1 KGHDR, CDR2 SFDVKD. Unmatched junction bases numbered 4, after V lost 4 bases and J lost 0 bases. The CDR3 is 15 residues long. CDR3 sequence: CATSDRLAYQETQYF. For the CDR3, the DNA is TGTGCCACCAGTGACAGACTAGCCTACCAAGAGACCCAGTACTTC.

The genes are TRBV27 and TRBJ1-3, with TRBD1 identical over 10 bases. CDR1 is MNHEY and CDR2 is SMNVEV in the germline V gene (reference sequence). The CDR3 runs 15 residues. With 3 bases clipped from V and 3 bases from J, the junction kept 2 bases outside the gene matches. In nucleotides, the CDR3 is TGTGCCAGCAGTTTGACAGGGGGCTTTGGAAACACCATATATTTT. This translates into CASSLTGGFGNTIYF.

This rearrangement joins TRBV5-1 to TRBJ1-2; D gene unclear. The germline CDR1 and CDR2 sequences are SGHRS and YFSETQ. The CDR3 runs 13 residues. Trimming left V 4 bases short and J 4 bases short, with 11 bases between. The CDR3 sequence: CASSSGRLYGYTF. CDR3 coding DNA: TGCGCCAGCAGCAGCGGACGGCTCTATGGCTACACCTTC.